This T cell receptor (beta chain) is from a study of blood T cell repertoires in COVID-19. Study-wide context: COVID-19 samples from acute and convalescent phases originated in the United States, Italy and Spain. T cells, B-cell-depleted T cells, or PBMCs provided the cDNA or gDNA that served as material.

This CDR3 contains 14 residues. V was clipped by 1 base and J by 3 bases; unmatched bases: 3. The germline CDR1 and CDR2 sequences are SQVTM and ANQGSEA. In the source study's methods: Reference gene primer amplification gave nucleated cell count estimates. Sequencing used immunoSEQ multiplex PCR; TCRdb keeps in-frame clones, though not all of them. D and trimming come from the DNA, and the V and J calls and clone size come from that table. In the table there are 200,000 to 300,000 clones, over 80% of which are singletons. This clonotype originated in a woman between 55 and 75 years old with active or convalescent COVID-19. The chain employs TRBV29-1 and TRBJ2-7; 10 nucleotides align to TRBD2. The specimen sequenced was peripheral blood. CDR3 protein: CSVEGASGSYEQYF. The CDR3 DNA sequence: TGCAGCGTTGAAGGGGCTAGCGGGAGCTACGAGCAGTACTTC.